The clone carrying this T cell receptor (beta chain) was observed many times. J gave up 4 bases and V 0 bases, and 4 bases lay outside the gene matches. This CDR3 spans 16 amino acids. Germline V CDR1 and CDR2: SGDLS, YYNGEE. This entry comes from a study of CD8 T cells in ankylosing spondylitis. TCRdb redid the calling of the 5' RACE reads with MiXCR, one entry per CDR3 protein. The sample carries roughly 60,000 distinct CDR3 sequences, about 6.2% recorded once. Sequencing was carried out using synovial fluid, either unsorted or a sorted T cell fraction (not recorded which). The chain carries TRBV9 and TRBJ2-1, with 10 bases lining up with TRBD1. The sequence derives from a male donor with ankylosing spondylitis. The CDR3 nucleotides are TGTGCCAGCAGCGTAGCGGACAGGGGGGGTTACAATGAGCAGTTCTTC. It yields the protein CASSVADRGGYNEQFF.